The 31 T cell receptor beta chains presented below share a single source sample, sequenced in a study of OX40 agonist ivuxolimab in advanced cancers. Produced via immunoSEQ multiplex PCR; TCRdb's table is partial and in-frame only. Of around 43,000 clones in the sample, more than 75% are singletons; the top ten hold approximately 13%. The specimen was CD4+ or CD8+ T cells sorted from blood, collected in a trial of the OX40 agonist ivuxolimab. These receptors came from an adult with an advanced solid tumor such as melanoma, head and neck, liver or kidney cancer.

The V gene is TRBV4-1, the J gene TRBJ1-4, with 8 bases fitting TRBD1. Germline assignment: CDR1 MGHRA and CDR2 YSYEKL. The V and J ends lost 1 base and 5 bases, in that order; junction bases with no gene match: 0. The CDR3 has 14 amino acids. This CDR3 is CASSQGQGNEKLFF. As DNA, the CDR3 is TGCGCCAGCAGCCAAGGACAGGGGAATGAAAAACTGTTTTTT.

The chain employs TRBV5-6 and TRBJ2-3; TRBD1 matches at 8 bases. With V trimmed by 4 bases and J by 0 bases, 16 bases remained unmatched. Germline V gene data show CDR1 as SGHDT and CDR2 as YYEEEE. The CDR3 contains 19 residues. The CDR3: CASSPTGARPHSSTDTQYF. The CDR3 DNA reads TGTGCCAGCAGCCCGACAGGGGCCAGACCCCATTCCAGCACAGATACGCAGTATTTT.

CDR3 in DNA: TGTGCCAGCACCCGGACCGAATCTGGAAACACCATATATTTT. Encoded protein: CASTRTESGNTIYF. The chain joins TRBV6-5 to TRBJ1-3, with D uncertain. V lost 7 bases, J lost 1 base, and 11 bases lay in between. Germline CDR1 is MNHEY and CDR2 is SVGAGI. The CDR3 has 14 amino acids.

This clone is termed medium-sized (0.01 to 0.1%). This chain joins TRBV6-4 and TRBJ2-7, with a possible D match to TRBD1 (6 bases). Germline CDR1 reads MRHNA; CDR2 reads SNTAGT. V was cut by 3 bases and J by 1 base, with 22 bases left in between. This CDR3 has 18 residues. The CDR3 DNA reads TGTGCCAGCAGTGAAAGTGGGCAGGGGAGAATATTGTCCTACGAGCAGTACTTC. This sequence encodes CASSESGQGRILSYEQYF.

The chain uses TRBV5-1 and TRBJ2-1; TRBD1 might be the D (6 bases). This CDR3 has 15 residues. Germline CDR1 reads SGHRS; CDR2 reads YFSETQ. With 6 bases removed from V and 2 bases from J, the gap between germline ends came to 15 bases. As DNA, the CDR3 is TGCGCCAGCACGACCCAGACAGGTACCTACAATGAGCAGTTCTTC. This encodes CASTTQTGTYNEQFF.

The rearrangement links TRBV4-2 to TRBJ2-7; D is tentatively TRBD1 or TRBD2 (5 bases each). Looked up from germline, CDR1 is LGHNA and CDR2 is YNFKEQ. The CDR3 extends over 14 amino acids. The V end was cut by 7 bases, the J end by 0 bases, with 13 bases between. DNA for the CDR3: TGTGCCAGCAAAGGGGACCTTATCTCCTACGAGCAGTACTTC. It specifies CASKGDLISYEQYF.

The gene calls are TRBV28 and TRBJ2-4; tentative D call: TRBD1 (6 bases). The CDR3 consists of 15 residues. Trimming left V 3 bases short and J 1 base short, with 10 bases between. CDR1 and CDR2 (germline): MDHEN, SYDVKM. The CDR3 coding sequence is TGTGCCAGCAGTTTTCCTCAGGGGGCCAAAAACATTCAGTACTTC. It translates to CASSFPQGAKNIQYF.

The chain is built from TRBV7-6 and TRBJ1-1; D is undetermined. The CDR3 consists of 13 residues. The germline V gene has CDR1 SGHVS and CDR2 FNYEAQ. The ends were cut back, 6 bases at V and 1 base at J, with 9 bases in the middle. CDR3 in amino acids: CASSSTPNTEAFF. CDR3 in DNA: TGTGCCAGCAGTTCAACTCCGAACACTGAAGCTTTCTTT.

The chain couples TRBV6-1 to TRBJ2-7; 7 bases align to TRBD1. Germline CDR1 is MNHNS and CDR2 is SASEGT. V gave up 6 bases and J gave up 6 bases; unmatched junction bases: 5. The CDR3 has 12 residues. CDR3 DNA sequence: TGTGCCAGCAGATCGACAGGGCCCGAGCAGTACTTC. Amino acids: CASRSTGPEQYF.

This rearrangement joins TRBV10-1 to TRBJ2-1; a weak D match, TRBD1 (7 bases). V dropped 5 bases and J dropped 7 bases, with 27 bases sitting between them. CDR3 length: 18 amino acids. The V gene's germline CDR1 is WNHNN and CDR2 SYGVQD (reference sequence). This CDR3 is CASSNLEGGSGVWNEQFF. CDR3 DNA: TGCGCCAGCAGTAACCTGGAAGGGGGCTCGGGGGTCTGGAATGAGCAGTTCTTC.

The rearrangement joins TRBV7-8 to TRBJ1-2; D not resolved. Germline V gene sequence: CDR1 SGHVS, CDR2 FQNEAQ. The V end lost 4 bases, the J end lost 4 bases, and 10 bases lay between the germline ends. The CDR3 is 13 residues long. CDR3 in DNA: TGTGCCAGCAGCTCCGGGTTCTCCTATGGCTACACCTTC. This sequence encodes CASSSGFSYGYTF.

Judged by abundance, this clone is medium-sized. CDR3 region: CASSLTNRQGTPLHF. The CDR3 DNA follows: TGTGCCAGCAGTTTAACCAATCGACAGGGTACACCCCTCCACTTT. The V and J genes are TRBV28 and TRBJ1-6, with 7 bases fitting TRBD1. With 2 bases clipped from V and 11 bases from J, the junction kept 9 bases outside the gene matches. This CDR3 is 15 amino acids long. Germline lookup yields CDR1 MDHEN and CDR2 SYDVKM. The variable domain in full, completed from reference TRBV28 and TRBJ1-6, reads DVKVTQSSRYLVKRTGEKVFLECVQDMDHENMFWYRQDPGLGLRLIYFSYDVKMKEKGDIPEGYSVSREKKERFSLILESASTNQTSMYLCASSLTNRQGTPLHFGNGTRLTVT.

The chain combines TRBV27 with TRBJ2-1; 7 nucleotides line up with TRBD1. The junction had 6 bases not matched to a gene; V was cut back by 1 base and J by 0 bases. CDR1 and CDR2 (germline): MNHEY, SMNVEV (reference sequence). CDR3 length: 17 residues. The CDR3 coding sequence is TGTGCCAGCAGTTTATTTTCGGGACAGAGCTCCTACAATGAGCAGTTCTTC. Its translation is CASSLFSGQSSYNEQFF.

The chain uses TRBV7-8 and TRBJ2-1; TRBD2 matches 7 bases. V shed 4 bases, J shed 1 base, and the junction held 7 bases outside the gene matches. In germline, CDR1 is SGHVS, CDR2 FQNEAQ. The CDR3 runs 16 residues. CDR3 in amino acids: CASSSVGGISYNEQFF. The CDR3 bases are TGTGCCAGCAGCTCCGTGGGGGGGATATCCTACAATGAGCAGTTCTTC.

This chain links TRBV12-5 with TRBJ2-3, with TRBD1 identical over 7 bases. The V and J ends lost 0 bases and 4 bases, in that order; junction bases with no gene match: 4. This CDR3 region has 15 residues. Germline assignment: CDR1 LGHNT and CDR2 FRNRAP. CDR3 nucleotides: TGTGCTAGTGGTTTGGTGAGACAGGGACCAGATACGCAGTATTTT. Translated: CASGLVRQGPDTQYF.

V usage is TRBV19 and J usage is TRBJ2-2; a weak D match, TRBD2 (5 bases). The CDR3 length is 13 residues. Germline V CDR1 and CDR2: LNHDA, SQIVND (reference sequence). V gave up 10 bases and J gave up 3 bases, with 12 bases separating them. CDR3 nucleotide sequence: TGTGCCACCAAGAGGGAAGACACCGGGGAGCTGTTTTTT. Its protein product is CATKREDTGELFF.

A note on this clone: Since no conserved phenylalanine or tryptophan closes the CDR3, a read error is the likely cause. The chain employs TRBV19 and TRBJ1-6; D remains ambiguous. There are 13 residues in the CDR3. Germline values: CDR1 LNHDA, CDR2 SQIVND (reference sequence). V was cut by 0 bases and J by 7 bases, with 4 bases left in between. CDR3 coding DNA: TGTGCCAGTAGTATAGATCGGAATTCACCCCTCCACCTT. It translates to CASSIDRNSPLHL.

The chain uses TRBV4-3 and TRBJ2-3; 7 nucleotides agree with TRBD2. V was pared by 0 bases and J by 7 bases, with 10 bases of the junction left unmatched. Germline V lookup: CDR1 LGHNA, CDR2 YSLEER. This CDR3 is 16 amino acids long. CDR3 nucleotides: TGCGCCAGCAGCCAAGATCGTAGGTCGGGGGGACATACGCAGTATTTT. Translating it yields CASSQDRRSGGHTQYF.

This chain connects TRBV27 to TRBJ1-2; 7 bases align to TRBD1. Trimming removed 6 bases from V and 0 bases from J; junction bases left unmatched: 4. The germline gives CDR1 MNHEY, CDR2 SMNVEV (reference sequence). CDR3 length equals 14 residues. The CDR3 sequence is CASRWTGANYGYTF. CDR3 coding DNA: TGTGCCAGCAGATGGACAGGAGCTAACTATGGCTACACCTTC.

The count of this clone is one. The rearrangement joins TRBV5-6 to TRBJ2-6; D is unclear. Between the trimmed V and J ends, which lost 4 bases and 2 bases, there was a span of 16 bases. Germline CDR1 SGHDT, CDR2 YYEEEE. The CDR3 consists of 17 residues. Here the CDR3 reads CASSQRTGYPGANVLTF. The DNA for the CDR3 is TGTGCCAGCAGCCAAAGGACGGGCTACCCTGGGGCCAACGTCCTGACTTTC.

The V call is TRBV7-9, the J call TRBJ2-4; the D is unclear. This CDR3 contains 13 residues. The V and J ends lost 5 bases and 6 bases respectively, with 11 bases between them. Germline V lookup: CDR1 SEHNR, CDR2 FQNEAQ (reference sequence). The CDR3 spells CASSPSLLNIQYF. The DNA for the CDR3 is TGTGCCAGCAGCCCGAGCCTCTTAAACATTCAGTACTTC. Based on the CDR3 plus reference TRBV7-9 and TRBJ2-4, the full variable domain is DTGVSQNPRHKITKRGQNVTFRCDPISEHNRLYWYRQTLGQGPEFLTYFQNEAQLEKSRLLSDRFSAERPKGSFSTLEIQRTEQGDSAMYLCASSPSLLNIQYFGAGTRLSVL.

The V and J genes are TRBV9 and TRBJ2-7; D is uncertain. This CDR3 has 15 amino acids. Germline CDR1 and CDR2: SGDLS and YYNGEE. Trimming took 4 bases from V and 0 from J, leaving 14 bases between them. The CDR3 loop is CASSSSGAASYEQYF. The DNA for the CDR3 is TGTGCCAGCAGCAGTAGTGGTGCAGCCTCCTACGAGCAGTACTTC.

This chain links TRBV6-6 with TRBJ2-7, with D uncertain. Germline lookup yields CDR1 MNHNY and CDR2 SVGAGI (reference sequence). V was cut by 0 bases and J by 3 bases, with 6 bases left in between. The CDR3 sequence is 13 residues long. CDR3 amino acids: CASSYSAGYEQYF. CDR3 nucleotide sequence: TGTGCCAGCAGTTACTCCGCAGGCTACGAGCAGTACTTC.

CDR3 sequence (DNA): TGTGCCAGCAGTTCCGGACAGCTAAGCAATCAGCCCCAGCATTTT. This gives the protein CASSSGQLSNQPQHF. V usage is TRBV28 and J usage is TRBJ1-5, with a weak D call TRBD1 (6 bases). The V end was cut by 4 bases, the J end by 1 base, with 11 bases between. The CDR3 consists of 15 residues. Germline V gives CDR1 MDHEN, CDR2 SYDVKM. The entire variable domain, with the rest obtained from reference TRBV28 and TRBJ1-5, is as follows: DVKVTQSSRYLVKRTGEKVFLECVQDMDHENMFWYRQDPGLGLRLIYFSYDVKMKEKGDIPEGYSVSREKKERFSLILESASTNQTSMYLCASSSGQLSNQPQHFGDGTRLSIL.

This clone rates as medium-sized. This chain connects TRBV13 to TRBJ2-3; D not resolved. The CDR3 is made up of 16 amino acids. Germline values: CDR1 PRHDT, CDR2 FYEKMQ (reference sequence). Between the trimmed V and J ends, which lost 5 bases and 0 bases, there was a span of 15 bases. The CDR3 protein is CASSPQSVTSTDTQYF. CDR3 sequence (DNA): TGTGCCAGCAGCCCGCAATCTGTGACTAGCACAGATACGCAGTATTTT.

The chain employs TRBV4-1 and TRBJ1-2; TRBD1 matches at 7 bases. V lost 0 bases to trimming and J lost 4 bases; unmatched junction nucleotides: 8. The germline gives CDR1 MGHRA, CDR2 YSYEKL. CDR3 length: 16 amino acids. The CDR3 sequence is CASSQEGAGGGYGYTF. The DNA for the CDR3 is TGCGCCAGCAGCCAAGAAGGGGCAGGGGGAGGCTATGGCTACACCTTC.

The rearrangement joins TRBV29-1 to TRBJ1-2; TRBD1 matches at 7 bases. After removal of 6 bases from V and 8 bases from J, the junction contained 9 bases not matched to a gene. The CDR3 has 12 amino acids. Germline CDR1 and CDR2: SQVTM and ANQGSEA. The CDR3 coding sequence is TGCAGCGTCGGGACAGACCTAATGGGCTACACCTTC. It is translated as CSVGTDLMGYTF.

The rearrangement links TRBV5-6 to TRBJ1-3; 7 nucleotides align to TRBD1. The CDR3 loop spans 14 amino acids. The junction had 11 bases not matched to a gene; V was cut back by 4 bases and J by 10 bases. Per the germline V gene, CDR1 is SGHDT and CDR2 is YYEEEE. CDR3 residues: CASSLLSGGITIYF. Written as DNA, the CDR3 is TGTGCCAGCAGCCTCCTCTCAGGGGGGATTACCATATATTTT.

In this sample, this clone is large. The chain is built from TRBV9 and TRBJ2-7; possibly TRBD1 for D (5 bases). The V gene lost 0 bases and the J gene lost 2 bases, with 6 bases spanning the gap. CDR1 and CDR2 from the germline V gene are SGDLS and YYNGEE. This CDR3 comprises 13 residues. The CDR3 DNA is TGTGCCAGCAGCGTAGGACAGACCTACGAGCAGTACTTC. This codes for CASSVGQTYEQYF. Together with reference TRBV9 and TRBJ2-7, the CDR3 gives the full variable domain: DSGVTQTPKHLITATGQRVTLRCSPRSGDLSVYWYQQSLDQGLQFLIQYYNGEERAKGNILERFSAQQFPDLHSELNLSSLELGDSALYFCASSVGQTYEQYFGPGTRLTVT.

The chain joins TRBV5-4 to TRBJ2-3; maybe TRBD2 (7 bases). The germline V and J ends were trimmed by 4 bases and 5 bases, with 20 bases remaining between them. CDR1 is SGHNT and CDR2 is YYREEE in the germline V gene (reference sequence). This CDR3 region has 16 residues. CDR3 loop: CASSLLVGGLRDTQYF. CDR3 in DNA: TGTGCCAGCAGCCTCCTAGTGGGGGGGCTTAGAGATACGCAGTATTTT. The complete variable domain, with remaining parts taken from reference TRBV5-4 and TRBJ2-3, reads ETGVTQSPTHLIKTRGQQVTLRCSSQSGHNTVSWYQQALGQGPQFIFQYYREEENGRGNFPPRFSGLQFPNYSSELNVNALELDDSALYLCASSLLVGGLRDTQYFGPGTRLTVL.

The chain couples TRBV7-9 to TRBJ2-7; weak D call: TRBD2 (6 bases). CDR1 and CDR2 (germline): SEHNR, FQNEAQ (reference sequence). The CDR3 spans 13 residues. V was cut by 3 bases and J by 2 bases, with 8 bases left in between. CDR3 DNA sequence: TGTGCCAGCAGCTTTTCGGGGGCCTACGAGCAGTACTTC. Translating it yields CASSFSGAYEQYF.